This is a list of T cell receptor beta chains from one sample in a study of blood T cell repertoires in COVID-19. Sequencing was performed with immunoSEQ multiplex PCR; in TCRdb, only in-frame clones are kept and a portion is missing. The repertoire includes 80,000 or so clones, under 90% of them detected once, and 44% sits in the top ten. The specimen sequenced was peripheral blood. Receptors were obtained from a man of 80 years or more with acute or convalescent COVID-19. Both conserved end residues are part of each CDR3. The D gene is left open where the match is weak. Rows give clone size only sometimes, using once, few, many, or a class for an expanded clone.

d_gene: .
len: 14
v_gene: TRBV27
j_gene: TRBJ1-1
abundance: .
CDR3aa: CASSLRTEGTEAFF
CDR3nt: TGTGCCAGCAGTTTAAGGACCGAGGGAACTGAAGCTTTCTTT

d_gene: TRBD1
len: 14
v_gene: TRBV28
j_gene: TRBJ2-1
abundance: .
CDR3aa: CASTRTGTGVSEFF
CDR3nt: TGTGCCAGCACCCGGACAGGGACAGGGGTTTCTGAGTTCTTC

d_gene: .
len: 15
v_gene: TRBV27
j_gene: TRBJ1-5
abundance: .
CDR3aa: CASSLDGLTNQPQHF
CDR3nt: TGTGCCAGCAGCTTAGACGGACTTACTAATCAGCCCCAGCATTTT

d_gene: TRBD2
len: 16
v_gene: TRBV7-8
j_gene: TRBJ2-2
abundance: .
CDR3aa: CASSLESGRDTGELFF
CDR3nt: TGTGCCAGCAGCTTAGAGAGCGGGAGGGACACCGGGGAGCTGTTTTTT

d_gene: .
len: 12
v_gene: TRBV2
j_gene: TRBJ2-1
abundance: .
CDR3aa: CASSEGGGKQFF
CDR3nt: TGTGCCAGCAGTGAAGGGGGCGGGAAGCAGTTCTTC

d_gene: .
len: 15
v_gene: TRBV27
j_gene: TRBJ2-2
abundance: .
CDR3aa: CASSLSGSGTGELFF
CDR3nt: TGTGCCAGCAGTTTATCCGGGAGTGGAACCGGGGAGCTGTTTTTT

d_gene: .
len: 16
v_gene: TRBV2
j_gene: TRBJ1-5
abundance: few
CDR3aa: CASNPQIGGITQPQHF
CDR3nt: TGTGCCAGCAACCCCCAAATAGGGGGTATAACTCAGCCCCAGCATTTT

d_gene: TRBD1
len: 16
v_gene: TRBV28
j_gene: TRBJ1-2
abundance: few
CDR3aa: CASSLGGTGALSGYTF
CDR3nt: TGTGCCAGCAGTTTAGGGGGGACAGGGGCTTTAAGTGGCTACACCTTC

d_gene: TRBD2
len: 15
v_gene: TRBV3-1/TRBV3-2
j_gene: TRBJ2-1
abundance: once
CDR3aa: CASSPNGLAGNEQFF
CDR3nt: TGTGCCAGCAGCCCAAACGGACTAGCGGGAAATGAGCAGTTCTTC

d_gene: .
len: 14
v_gene: TRBV6-5
j_gene: TRBJ2-7
abundance: .
CDR3aa: CASNPRGFSYEQYF
CDR3nt: TGTGCCAGCAACCCACGGGGGTTCTCCTACGAGCAGTACTTC

d_gene: .
len: 14
v_gene: TRBV24-1
j_gene: TRBJ1-5
abundance: few
CDR3aa: CATSANRWNQPQHF
CDR3nt: TGTGCCACCAGTGCGAACAGGTGGAATCAGCCCCAGCATTTT

d_gene: .
len: 13
v_gene: TRBV18
j_gene: TRBJ1-2
abundance: .
CDR3aa: CASGQRANYGYTF
CDR3nt: TGTGCCAGCGGACAGCGAGCTAACTATGGCTACACCTTC

d_gene: .
len: 15
v_gene: TRBV5-4
j_gene: TRBJ2-1
abundance: .
CDR3aa: CASSNTGTVLPEQFF
CDR3nt: TGTGCCAGCAGCAACACCGGGACTGTTCTTCCGGAGCAGTTCTTC

d_gene: TRBD1
len: 16
v_gene: TRBV18
j_gene: TRBJ2-3
abundance: .
CDR3aa: CASSLRTGRSTDTQYF
CDR3nt: TGTGCCAGCTCTCTAAGGACAGGTAGAAGCACAGATACGCAGTATTTT

d_gene: .
len: 12
v_gene: TRBV5-6
j_gene: TRBJ2-7
abundance: .
CDR3aa: CASSFRTYEQYF
CDR3nt: TGTGCCAGCAGCTTCCGTACCTACGAGCAGTACTTC

d_gene: TRBD2
len: 15
v_gene: TRBV7-2
j_gene: TRBJ2-2
abundance: few
CDR3aa: CASSLSGSVTGELFF
CDR3nt: TGTGCCAGCAGCTTGAGCGGGAGTGTCACCGGGGAGCTGTTTTTT

d_gene: .
len: 14
v_gene: TRBV7-2
j_gene: TRBJ1-1
abundance: once
CDR3aa: CASSLTPGLTEAFF
CDR3nt: TGTGCCAGCAGCCTCACGCCAGGGCTGACTGAAGCTTTCTTT

d_gene: .
len: 16
v_gene: TRBV19
j_gene: TRBJ2-3
abundance: .
CDR3aa: CASSDGSGLSTDTQYF
CDR3nt: TGTGCCAGTAGTGACGGGAGTGGACTTAGCACAGATACGCAGTATTTT

d_gene: .
len: 14
v_gene: TRBV4-1
j_gene: TRBJ1-1
abundance: many
CDR3aa: CASSSLNRDNEAFF
CDR3nt: TGCGCCAGCAGCTCTTTAAACCGGGACAATGAAGCTTTCTTT

d_gene: TRBD2
len: 16
v_gene: TRBV4-1
j_gene: TRBJ2-1
abundance: .
CDR3aa: CASSQALAGAYNEQFF
CDR3nt: TGCGCCAGCAGCCAAGCTCTAGCGGGAGCCTACAATGAGCAGTTCTTC